This T cell receptor (beta chain) emerged from a study of patients and donors after allogeneic stem cell transplantation. V shed 4 bases, J shed 3 bases, and the junction held 5 bases outside the gene matches. Per the germline V gene, CDR1 is SGHRS and CDR2 is YFSETQ. The CDR3 extends over 15 amino acids. TCRdb re-derived calls from the RT-PCR reads in MiXCR, one entry per CDR3 protein. Of around 200,000 distinct CDR3 sequences listed, less than 50% were seen once; the top ten hold around a tenth. This clonotype appeared a few times. The chain recombines TRBV5-1 with TRBJ2-1; 9 nucleotides line up with TRBD2. The sequenced sample consisted of blood, either unsorted or a sorted T cell fraction (not recorded which). This clonotype was obtained from a human donor who was either an allogeneic HSCT recipient or a stem cell or donor lymphocyte infusion donor (not recorded which). It is not recorded whose cells these are; they may come from a transplant donor. The CDR3 nucleotides are TGCGCCAGCAGCACAGGACTAGCGCTCTACAATGAGCAGTTCTTC. Amino acid sequence: CASSTGLALYNEQFF.